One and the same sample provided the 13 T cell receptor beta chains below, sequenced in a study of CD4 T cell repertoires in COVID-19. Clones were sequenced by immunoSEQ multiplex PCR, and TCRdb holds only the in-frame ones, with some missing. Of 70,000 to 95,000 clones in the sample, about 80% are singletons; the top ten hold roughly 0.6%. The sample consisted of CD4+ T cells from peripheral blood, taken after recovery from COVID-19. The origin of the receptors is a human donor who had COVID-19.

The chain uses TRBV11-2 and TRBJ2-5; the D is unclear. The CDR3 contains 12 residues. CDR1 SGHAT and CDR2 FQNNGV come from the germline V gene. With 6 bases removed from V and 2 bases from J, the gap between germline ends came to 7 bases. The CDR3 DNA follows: TGTGCCAGCAGGGAGTCTCAAGAGACCCAGTACTTC. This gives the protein CASRESQETQYF.

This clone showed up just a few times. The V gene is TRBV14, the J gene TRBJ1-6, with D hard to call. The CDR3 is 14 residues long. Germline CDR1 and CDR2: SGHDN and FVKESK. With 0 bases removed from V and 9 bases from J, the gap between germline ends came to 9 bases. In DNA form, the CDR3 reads TGTGCCAGCAGCCAAGATTTGCCGGGTTCACCCCTCCACTTT. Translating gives CASSQDLPGSPLHF.

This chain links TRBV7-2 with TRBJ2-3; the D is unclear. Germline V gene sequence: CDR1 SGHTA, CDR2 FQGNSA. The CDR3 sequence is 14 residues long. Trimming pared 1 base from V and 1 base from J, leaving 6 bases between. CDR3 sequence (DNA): TGTGCCAGCAGCTTAGGGCGCCGCACAGATACGCAGTATTTT. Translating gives CASSLGRRTDTQYF.

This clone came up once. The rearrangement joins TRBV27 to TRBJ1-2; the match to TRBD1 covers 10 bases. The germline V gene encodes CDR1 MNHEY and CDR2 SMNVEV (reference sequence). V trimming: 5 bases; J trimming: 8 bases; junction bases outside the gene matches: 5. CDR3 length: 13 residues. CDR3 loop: CASSDRGLEGYTF. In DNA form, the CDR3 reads TGTGCCAGCAGTGACAGGGGGCTCGAGGGCTACACCTTC.

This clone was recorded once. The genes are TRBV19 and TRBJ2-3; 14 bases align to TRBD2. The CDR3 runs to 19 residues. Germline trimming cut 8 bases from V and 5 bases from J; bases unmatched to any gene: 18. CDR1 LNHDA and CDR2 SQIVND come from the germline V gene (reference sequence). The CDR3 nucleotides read TGTGCCAGTCGGACGGGACGACTAGCGGGAGGGGGAAGACGAGATACGCAGTATTTT. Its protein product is CASRTGRLAGGGRRDTQYF.

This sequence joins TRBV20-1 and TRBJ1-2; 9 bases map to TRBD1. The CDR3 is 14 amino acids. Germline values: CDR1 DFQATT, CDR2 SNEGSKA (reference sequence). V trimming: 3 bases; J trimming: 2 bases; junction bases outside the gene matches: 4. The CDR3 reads CSASSGQGNYGYTF. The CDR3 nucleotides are TGCAGTGCTAGTAGTGGACAGGGGAACTATGGCTACACCTTC.

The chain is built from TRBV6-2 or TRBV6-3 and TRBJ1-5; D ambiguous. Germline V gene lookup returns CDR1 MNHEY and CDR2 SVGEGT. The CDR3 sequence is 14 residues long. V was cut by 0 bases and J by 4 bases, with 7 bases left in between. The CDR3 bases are TGTGCCAGCAGTTACTCGACTTTGAATCAGCCCCAGCATTTT. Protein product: CASSYSTLNQPQHF.

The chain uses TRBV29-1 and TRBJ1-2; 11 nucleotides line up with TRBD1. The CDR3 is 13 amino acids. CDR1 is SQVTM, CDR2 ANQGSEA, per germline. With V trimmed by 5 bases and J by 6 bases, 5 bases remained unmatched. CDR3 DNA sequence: TGCAGCGTTCTCCGGGACAGGGGGGATGGCTACACCTTC. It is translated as CSVLRDRGDGYTF.

The CDR3, as DNA: TGTGCCAGCAGCGTAGTAGGTACCCCGAACACTGAAGCTTTCTTT. Protein: CASSVVGTPNTEAFF. This sequence joins TRBV9 and TRBJ1-1, with D hard to call. CDR1 is SGDLS and CDR2 is YYNGEE in the germline V gene. V was pared by 0 bases and J by 1 base, with 10 bases between. The CDR3 sequence is 15 residues long.

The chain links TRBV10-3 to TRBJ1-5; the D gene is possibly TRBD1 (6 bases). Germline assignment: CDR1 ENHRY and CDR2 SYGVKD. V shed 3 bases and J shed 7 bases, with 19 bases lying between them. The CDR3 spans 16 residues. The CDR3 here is CAISENRVESGQPQHF. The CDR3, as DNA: TGTGCCATCAGTGAAAACAGGGTAGAGAGCGGGCAGCCCCAGCATTTT.

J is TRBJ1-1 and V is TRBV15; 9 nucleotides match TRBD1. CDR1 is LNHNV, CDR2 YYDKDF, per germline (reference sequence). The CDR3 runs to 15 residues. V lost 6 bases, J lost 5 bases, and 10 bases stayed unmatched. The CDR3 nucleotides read TGTGCCACCAGGCTGGGGGGACAGGGTCGGACTGAAGCTTTCTTT. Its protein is CATRLGGQGRTEAFF. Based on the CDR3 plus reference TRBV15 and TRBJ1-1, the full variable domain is DAMVIQNPRYQVTQFGKPVTLSCSQTLNHNVMYWYQQKSSQAPKLLFHYYDKDFNNEADTPDNFQSRRPNTSFCFLDIRSPGLGDTAMYLCATRLGGQGRTEAFFGQGTRLTVV.

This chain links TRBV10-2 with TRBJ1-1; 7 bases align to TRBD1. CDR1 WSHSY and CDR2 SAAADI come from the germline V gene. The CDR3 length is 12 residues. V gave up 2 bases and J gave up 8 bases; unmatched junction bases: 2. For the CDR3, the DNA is TGCGCCAGCAGTGAGCAACAGGGGGAAGCTTTCTTT. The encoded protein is CASSEQQGEAFF.

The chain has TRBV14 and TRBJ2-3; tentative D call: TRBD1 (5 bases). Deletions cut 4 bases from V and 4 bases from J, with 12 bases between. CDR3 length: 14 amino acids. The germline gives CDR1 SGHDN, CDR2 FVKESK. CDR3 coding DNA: TGTGCCAGCAGCCCAGCAGGGTCCCCAGATACGCAGTATTTT. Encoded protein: CASSPAGSPDTQYF.